Following are 28 T cell receptor beta chains from one sample sequenced in a study of blood T cells in healthy people across ages. A second PCR, run for roughly 7 to 12 cycles, used a sample-barcoded 5' primer plus a J-beta primer mix. MiXCR was run by TCRdb on the 5' RACE reads, yielding one entry per CDR3 protein. The sample comprises about 1.4 million distinct CDR3 sequences, roughly 60% of which are singletons, and over 6.5% rests with the top ten. Source material: blood. The receptors come from a man between 18 and 29 years old in good health.

For the CDR3, the DNA is TGTGCCAGTACCGCAGGTGGAGAGCAGTACTTC. Protein: CASTAGGEQYF. The rearrangement joins TRBV9 to TRBJ2-4; no reliable D call. The CDR3 runs to 11 residues. Germline V gives CDR1 SGDLS, CDR2 YYNGEE. Trimming left V 8 bases short and J 13 bases short, with 16 bases between.

The rearrangement uses TRBV12-3 or TRBV12-4 and TRBJ1-5; maybe TRBD1 (5 bases). Trimming left V 6 bases short and J 2 bases short, with 14 bases between. The CDR3 is made up of 15 amino acids. CDR3 sequence: CASRPGSWGNQPQHF. The CDR3 DNA reads TGTGCCAGCAGACCAGGGAGTTGGGGCAATCAGCCCCAGCATTTT.

This clonotype occurred a few times. The V and J genes are TRBV7-9 and TRBJ1-6, with unresolved D. Germline V gene data show CDR1 as SEHNR and CDR2 as FQNEAQ (reference sequence). CDR3 length equals 14 residues. Trimming shortened V by 8 bases and J by 3 bases, and 11 bases separated the two germline ends. CDR3 sequence (DNA): TGTGCCAGCTCGGTGGGAGTCTATAATTCACCCCTCCACTTT. Amino acid sequence: CASSVGVYNSPLHF. Using reference TRBV7-9 and TRBJ1-6 for the parts outside the CDR3, the full variable domain is DTGVSQNPRHKITKRGQNVTFRCDPISEHNRLYWYRQTLGQGPEFLTYFQNEAQLEKSRLLSDRFSAERPKGSFSTLEIQRTEQGDSAMYLCASSVGVYNSPLHFGNGTRLTVT.

This clonotype showed up just a few times. This rearrangement joins TRBV2 to TRBJ1-2; possibly TRBD1 for D (5 bases). The germline gives CDR1 SNHLY, CDR2 FYNNEI. V lost 8 bases, J lost 6 bases, and 22 bases lay in between. This CDR3 spans 15 amino acids. CDR3 region: CASQYLSRGKDGYTF. The CDR3 DNA reads as TGTGCCAGCCAGTACCTTTCGCGGGGGAAAGATGGCTACACCTTC.

The chain carries TRBV20-1 and TRBJ2-7; maybe TRBD2 (6 bases). V was shortened by 1 base and J by 4 bases, with 17 bases between the two germline ends. CDR3 length equals 15 residues. Per germline, CDR1 DFQATT and CDR2 SNEGSKA (reference sequence). This CDR3 reads CSARVRAGLSYEQYF. The CDR3 coding sequence is TGCAGTGCTAGAGTACGGGCGGGGCTTTCGTACGAGCAGTACTTC.

V is TRBV7-2 and J is TRBJ2-7; D is unresolved. The V end lost 6 bases, the J end lost 3 bases, and 15 bases lay between the germline ends. The CDR3 is made up of 14 amino acids. Per the germline V gene, CDR1 is SGHTA and CDR2 is FQGNSA. As DNA, the CDR3 is TGTGCCAGCAGAGTTCCAGACTTCAACTACGAGCAGTACTTC. Its protein is CASRVPDFNYEQYF.

This clonotype came up once. The V gene is TRBV20-1, the J gene TRBJ1-2, with a tentative D call TRBD1 (5 bases). CDR3 length equals 19 residues. V lost 0 bases, J lost 1 base, and 24 bases lay in between. CDR1 is DFQATT, CDR2 SNEGSKA, per germline (reference sequence). In nucleotides, the CDR3 is TGCAGTGCTAGAGATCGATTACTTTCCAGGGATCGGTTTAACTATGGCTACACCTTC. The encoded protein is CSARDRLLSRDRFNYGYTF.

This clonotype showed up just a few times. V is TRBV27 and J is TRBJ2-6; no clear D gene. Per germline, CDR1 MNHEY and CDR2 SMNVEV (reference sequence). The CDR3 is 15 residues long. V was clipped by 2 bases and J by 4 bases, with 9 bases between them. CDR3 sequence (DNA): TGTGCCAGCAGTTTAACGCGGTTCGGGGCCAACGTCCTGACTTTC. This encodes CASSLTRFGANVLTF. Combining the CDR3 with reference TRBV27 and TRBJ2-6 gives the whole variable domain EAQVTQNPRYLITVTGKKLTVTCSQNMNHEYMSWYRQDPGLGLRQIYYSMNVEVTDKGDVPEGYKVSRKEKRNFPLILESPSPNQTSLYFCASSLTRFGANVLTFGAGSRLTVL.

V and J are TRBV3-1 and TRBJ1-6; D gene ambiguous. The CDR3 spans 13 residues. Looked up from germline, CDR1 is LGHDT and CDR2 is YNNKEL (reference sequence). V gave up 2 bases and J gave up 10 bases, with 9 bases separating them. The CDR3 DNA is TGTGCCAGCAGCCAATCGACCGGATCACCCCTCCACTTT. This encodes CASSQSTGSPLHF.

The chain employs TRBV5-5 and TRBJ2-3, with a tentative D call TRBD2 (7 bases). There are 16 residues in the CDR3. The germline CDR1 and CDR2 sequences are SGHKS and YYEKEE (reference sequence). Trimming removed 4 bases at V and 5 bases at J, with 20 bases between. In DNA form, the CDR3 reads TGTGCCAGCAGCCTCCCCAGGGGAGGGGTCGTAGATACGCAGTATTTT. Translating gives CASSLPRGGVVDTQYF.

This clonotype was detected only a few times. This chain uses TRBV20-1 with TRBJ1-2; 7 nucleotides match TRBD1. The CDR3 has 13 residues. The V segment lost 5 bases and the J segment 1 base; nucleotides outside the gene matches: 4. Germline-derived CDR1 and CDR2 are DFQATT and SNEGSKA (reference sequence). CDR3 bases: TGCAGTGCTTGGGACAGAGTTAACTATGGCTACACCTTC. Translation gives CSAWDRVNYGYTF.

This clonotype was recorded only once. The junction does not match germline at one end; this may be a read error. J is TRBJ2-5 and V is TRBV4-1; 8 nucleotides agree with TRBD2. Matching the DNA end better, TRBJ2-7 makes the J call doubtful. Germline loops: CDR1 MGHRA, CDR2 YSYEKL. This CDR3 region has 17 residues. The CDR3 coding sequence is TGCACCAGCAGCCAGAGGGGGAGCGGGAGACTCCAATACGAGCAGTACTTC. The encoded protein is CTSSQRGSGRLQYEQYF.

V and J are TRBV6-2 or TRBV6-3 and TRBJ1-1; D is unresolved. The germline gives CDR1 MNHEY, CDR2 SVGEGT. Trimming removed 7 bases from V and 1 base from J, with 13 bases in between. The CDR3 covers 14 residues. CDR3 sequence: CASTIRLTNTEAFF. In DNA form, the CDR3 reads TGTGCCAGCACCATTAGGTTGACGAACACTGAAGCTTTCTTT.

The chain couples TRBV6-5 to TRBJ2-3, with TRBD1 as a possible D gene (6 bases). The CDR3 has 15 residues. V was clipped by 5 bases and J by 2 bases, with 14 bases between them. In germline, CDR1 is MNHEY, CDR2 SVGAGI. CDR3 bases: TGTGCCAGCAGTCAACAACAGGGAGACACAGATACGCAGTATTTT. Translated, it gives CASSQQQGDTDTQYF.

This clonotype was observed at least ten times. CDR3 DNA: TGCAGTGCTAGCGGGGAAAGCTCCTACAATGAGCAGTTCTTC. This codes for CSASGESSYNEQFF. The genes are TRBV20-1 and TRBJ2-1, with D possibly being TRBD2 (5 bases). Germline V lookup: CDR1 DFQATT, CDR2 SNEGSKA (reference sequence). V was shortened by 3 bases and J by 0 bases, with 9 bases between the two germline ends. The CDR3 covers 14 residues.

V and J are TRBV6-2 or TRBV6-3 and TRBJ1-5; TRBD1 aligns across 7 bases. Losses at the gene ends were 5 bases for V and 4 bases for J; bases not matched to a gene: 8. CDR1 is MNHEY and CDR2 is SVGEGT in the germline V gene. This CDR3 comprises 15 residues. The CDR3 sequence: CASSPGTAANQPQHF. The CDR3 coding sequence is TGTGCCAGCAGTCCCGGGACAGCAGCAAATCAGCCCCAGCATTTT.

The chain joins TRBV9 to TRBJ2-5; 9 nucleotides line up with TRBD2. Germline loops: CDR1 SGDLS, CDR2 YYNGEE. This CDR3 spans 14 amino acids. Germline trimming cut 6 bases from V and 0 bases from J; bases unmatched to any gene: 3. CDR3 DNA: TGTGCCAGCAACCCTAGCGGGAACCAAGAGACCCAGTACTTC. Protein product: CASNPSGNQETQYF.

The V call is TRBV25-1, the J call TRBJ2-7, with 13 positions matching TRBD2. V gave up 3 bases and J gave up 2 bases; unmatched junction bases: 1. The CDR3 totals 15 residues. From germline, CDR1 is MGHDK and CDR2 SYGVNS. The CDR3 here is CASSDGLAGAYEQYF. CDR3 DNA sequence: TGTGCCAGCAGTGACGGACTAGCGGGAGCCTACGAGCAGTACTTC.

This clonotype was seen a few times. The CDR3 sequence: CSARDEQRDTKNIQYF. The CDR3 coding sequence is TGCAGTGCTAGAGATGAGCAGCGGGACACCAAAAACATTCAGTACTTC. The chain combines TRBV20-1 with TRBJ2-4; tentatively, D is TRBD2 (7 bases). The ends were cut back, 0 bases at V and 2 bases at J, with 14 bases in the middle. Germline-derived CDR1 and CDR2 are DFQATT and SNEGSKA (reference sequence). CDR3 size: 16 residues.

The chain links TRBV7-9 to TRBJ2-1; D remains ambiguous. Trimming took off 0 bases at V and 8 bases at J, with 8 bases between the two ends. CDR3 size: 13 residues. In germline, CDR1 is SEHNR, CDR2 FQNEAQ (reference sequence). CDR3 bases: TGTGCCAGCAGCTTAGCCCGAGTCGATGAGCAGTTCTTC. Translated: CASSLARVDEQFF.

This chain joins TRBV4-2 and TRBJ2-3; the match to TRBD2 covers 9 bases. The CDR3 extends over 14 amino acids. Germline V lookup: CDR1 LGHNA, CDR2 YNFKEQ. The ends lost 1 base at V and 10 bases at J; junction bases unmatched: 6. The CDR3 sequence: CASSQAETSGPQYF. CDR3 DNA: TGTGCCAGCAGCCAAGCTGAGACTAGCGGTCCGCAGTATTTT.

The chain carries TRBV12-3 or TRBV12-4 and TRBJ2-1; 9 bases align to TRBD1. V shed 6 bases and J 8 bases; nucleotides not matched to a gene: 11. CDR3 size: 15 residues. The CDR3 coding sequence is TGTGCCAGCAGCCCACAGGGGGCGCTCGGCTATGAGCAGTTCTTC. This encodes CASSPQGALGYEQFF.

This clonotype was counted between two and nine times. This chain connects TRBV20-1 to TRBJ2-4; 8 bases line up with TRBD2. The CDR3 spans 16 residues. CDR1 is DFQATT, CDR2 SNEGSKA, per germline (reference sequence). V gave up 0 bases and J gave up 0 bases; unmatched junction bases: 4. This CDR3 is CSARDGLAGAKNIQYF. Here the CDR3 DNA reads TGCAGTGCTAGAGATGGGCTAGCGGGAGCCAAAAACATTCAGTACTTC.

The V and J genes are TRBV12-5 and TRBJ1-2, with D possibly being TRBD1 (6 bases). Germline CDR1 and CDR2: LGHNT and FRNRAP. Trimming removed 1 base at V and 8 bases at J, with 17 bases between. The CDR3 runs to 15 residues. CDR3 nucleotides: TGTGCTAGTGGTTTGGCCTATCCCCGGACAGCGGGCTACACCTTC. It specifies CASGLAYPRTAGYTF. Complete variable domain (other parts from reference TRBV12-5 and TRBJ1-2): DARVTQTPRHKVTEMGQEVTMRCQPILGHNTVFWYRQTMMQGLELLAYFRNRAPLDDSGMPKDRFSAEMPDATLATLKIQPSEPRDSAVYFCASGLAYPRTAGYTFGSGTRLTVV.

The rearrangement joins TRBV7-8 to TRBJ2-4; 10 bases map to TRBD1. The closer fit of TRBJ2-7 to the DNA end suggests the J call may be wrong. Germline CDR1 and CDR2: SGHVS and FQNEAQ. This CDR3 comprises 15 residues. The CDR3 nucleotides are TGTGCCAGCAGCCCAGTTCGACAGGGGGCTTACGAGCAGTACTTC. Its protein is CASSPVRQGAYEQYF.

This clonotype has a handful of counts. This sequence joins TRBV6-2 or TRBV6-3 and TRBJ2-7; TRBD1 is a possible D gene (6 bases). The CDR3 is made up of 17 amino acids. The germline V and J ends were trimmed by 2 bases and 4 bases, with 21 bases remaining between them. Per the germline V gene, CDR1 is MNHEY and CDR2 is SVGEGT. CDR3 amino acids: CASSYELLRQENYEQYF. The CDR3 region has the DNA TGTGCCAGCAGTTACGAACTCCTGCGACAGGAGAATTACGAGCAGTACTTC.

The CDR3 DNA reads as TGCGCCAGCAGCTTGGAGTGGGCTAATGAAAAACTGTTTTTT. This encodes CASSLEWANEKLFF. The chain recombines TRBV5-1 with TRBJ1-4, with D hard to call. The germline V gene encodes CDR1 SGHRS and CDR2 YFSETQ. V lost 0 bases and J 3 bases, leaving 6 bases between the germline ends. This CDR3 has 14 residues.

The chain links TRBV10-3 to TRBJ2-5, with 8 bases aligning to TRBD1. The V segment lost 8 bases and the J segment 2 bases; nucleotides outside the gene matches: 4. This CDR3 has 13 residues. Germline assignment: CDR1 ENHRY and CDR2 SYGVKD. CDR3 loop: CAICRGQQETQYF. The CDR3 DNA reads as TGTGCCATCTGCAGGGGGCAACAAGAGACCCAGTACTTC.